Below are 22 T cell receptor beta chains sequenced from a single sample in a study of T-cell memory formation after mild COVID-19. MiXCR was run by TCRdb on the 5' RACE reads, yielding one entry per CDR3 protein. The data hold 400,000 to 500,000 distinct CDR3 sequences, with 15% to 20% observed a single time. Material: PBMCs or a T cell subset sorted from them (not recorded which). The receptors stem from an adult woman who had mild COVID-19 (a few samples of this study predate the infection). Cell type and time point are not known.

In nucleotides, the CDR3 is TGTGCCAGCAGTGAATCGATCGAGTATCAGCCCCAGCATTTT. The encoded protein is CASSESIEYQPQHF. V gene TRBV25-1 combines with J gene TRBJ1-5; D ambiguous. Germline V gene data show CDR1 as MGHDK and CDR2 as SYGVNS. This CDR3 spans 14 amino acids. Trimming took off 1 base at V and 5 bases at J, with 9 bases between the two ends. Together with reference TRBV25-1 and TRBJ1-5, the CDR3 gives the full variable domain: EADIYQTPRYLVIGTGKKITLECSQTMGHDKMYWYQQDPGMELHLIHYSYGVNSTEKGDLSSESTVSRIRTEHFPLTLESARPSHTSQYLCASSESIEYQPQHFGDGTRLSIL.

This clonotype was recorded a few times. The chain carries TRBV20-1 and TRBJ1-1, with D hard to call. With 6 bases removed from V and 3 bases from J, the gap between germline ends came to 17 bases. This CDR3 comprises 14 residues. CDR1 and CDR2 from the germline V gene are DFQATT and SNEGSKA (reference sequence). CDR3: CSARTAPPDTEAFF. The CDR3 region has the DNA TGCAGTGCCCGGACGGCGCCGCCCGACACTGAAGCTTTCTTT.

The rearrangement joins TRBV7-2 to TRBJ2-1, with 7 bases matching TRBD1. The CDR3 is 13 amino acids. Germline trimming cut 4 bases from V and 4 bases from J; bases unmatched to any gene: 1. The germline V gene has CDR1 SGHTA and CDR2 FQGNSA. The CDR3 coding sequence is TGTGCCAGCAGCTCACAGGGGTACAATGAGCAGTTCTTC. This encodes CASSSQGYNEQFF.

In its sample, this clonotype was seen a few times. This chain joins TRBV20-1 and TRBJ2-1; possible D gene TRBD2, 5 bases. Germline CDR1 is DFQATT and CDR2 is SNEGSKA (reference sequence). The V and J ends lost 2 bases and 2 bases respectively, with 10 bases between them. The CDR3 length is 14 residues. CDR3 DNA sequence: TGCAGTGCTAGATTAGAGGGAGCCTACAATGAGCAGTTCTTC. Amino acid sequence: CSARLEGAYNEQFF.

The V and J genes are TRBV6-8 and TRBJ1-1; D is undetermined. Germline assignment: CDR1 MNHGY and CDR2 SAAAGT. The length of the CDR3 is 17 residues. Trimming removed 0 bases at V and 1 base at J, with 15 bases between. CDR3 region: CASSYSIPGQQNTEAFF. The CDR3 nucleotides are TGTGCCAGCAGTTACTCGATACCCGGGCAGCAGAACACTGAAGCTTTCTTT.

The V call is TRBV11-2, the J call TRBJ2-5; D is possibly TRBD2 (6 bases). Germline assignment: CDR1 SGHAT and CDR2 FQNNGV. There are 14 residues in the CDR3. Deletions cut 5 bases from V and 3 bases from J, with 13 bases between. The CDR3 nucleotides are TGTGCCAGCAGCCAGGGCGGGGCGAAAGAGACCCAGTACTTC. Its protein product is CASSQGGAKETQYF.

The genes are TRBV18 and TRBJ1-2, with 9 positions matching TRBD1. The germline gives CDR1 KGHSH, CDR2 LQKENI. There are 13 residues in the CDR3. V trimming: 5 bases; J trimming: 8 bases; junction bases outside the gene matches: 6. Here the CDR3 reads CASSDRGGLGYTF. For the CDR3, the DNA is TGTGCCAGCTCAGACAGGGGGGGTCTCGGCTACACCTTC.

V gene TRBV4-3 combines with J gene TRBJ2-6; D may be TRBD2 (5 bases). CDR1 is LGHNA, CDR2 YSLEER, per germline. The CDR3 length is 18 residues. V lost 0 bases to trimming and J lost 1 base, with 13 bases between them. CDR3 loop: CASSQEGSVGSGANVLTF. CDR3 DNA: TGCGCCAGCAGCCAAGAGGGGAGCGTGGGGTCTGGGGCCAACGTCCTGACTTTC.

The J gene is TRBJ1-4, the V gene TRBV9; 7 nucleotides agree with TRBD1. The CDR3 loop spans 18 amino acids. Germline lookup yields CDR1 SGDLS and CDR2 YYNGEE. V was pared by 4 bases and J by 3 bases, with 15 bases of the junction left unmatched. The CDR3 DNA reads TGTGCCAGCAGCCCCGGCTTTATACTTGGACAGGCTAATGAAAAACTGTTTTTT. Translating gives CASSPGFILGQANEKLFF.

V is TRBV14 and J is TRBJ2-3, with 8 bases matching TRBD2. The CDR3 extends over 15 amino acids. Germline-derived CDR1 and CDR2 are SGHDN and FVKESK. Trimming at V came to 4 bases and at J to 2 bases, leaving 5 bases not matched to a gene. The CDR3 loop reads CASSRSGGNTDTQYF. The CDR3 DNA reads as TGTGCCAGCAGCCGGAGCGGGGGAAACACAGATACGCAGTATTTT. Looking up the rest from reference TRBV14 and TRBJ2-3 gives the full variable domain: EAGVTQFPSHSVIEKGQTVTLRCDPISGHDNLYWYRRVMGKEIKFLLHFVKESKQDESGMPNNRFLAERTGGTYSTLKVQPAELEDSGVYFCASSRSGGNTDTQYFGPGTRLTVL.

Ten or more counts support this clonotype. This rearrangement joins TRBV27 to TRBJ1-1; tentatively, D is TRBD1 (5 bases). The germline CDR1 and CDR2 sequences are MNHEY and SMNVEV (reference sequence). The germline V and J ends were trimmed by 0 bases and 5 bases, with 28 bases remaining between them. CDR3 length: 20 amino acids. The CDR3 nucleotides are TGTGCCAGCAGTTTATCGGCCACGACAGTGGATGGCGGCTGGGGGACTGAAGCTTTCTTT. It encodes CASSLSATTVDGGWGTEAFF.

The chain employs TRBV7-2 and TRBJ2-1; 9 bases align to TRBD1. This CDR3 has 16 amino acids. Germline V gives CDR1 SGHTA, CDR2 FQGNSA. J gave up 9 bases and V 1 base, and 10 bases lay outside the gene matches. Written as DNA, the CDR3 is TGTGCCAGCAGCTTAGGGATCGGGACAGGGTCATTTGAGCAGTTCTTC. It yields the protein CASSLGIGTGSFEQFF.

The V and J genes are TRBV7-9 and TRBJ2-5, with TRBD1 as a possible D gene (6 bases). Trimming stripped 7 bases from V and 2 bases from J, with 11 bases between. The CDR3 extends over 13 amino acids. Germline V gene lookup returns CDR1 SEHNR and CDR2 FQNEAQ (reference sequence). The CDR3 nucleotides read TGTGCCAGCAAACGGGACACGCAAGAGACCCAGTACTTC. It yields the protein CASKRDTQETQYF. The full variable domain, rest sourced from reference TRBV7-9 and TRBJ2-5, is DTGVSQNPRHKITKRGQNVTFRCDPISEHNRLYWYRQTLGQGPEFLTYFQNEAQLEKSRLLSDRFSAERPKGSFSTLEIQRTEQGDSAMYLCASKRDTQETQYFGPGTRLLVL.

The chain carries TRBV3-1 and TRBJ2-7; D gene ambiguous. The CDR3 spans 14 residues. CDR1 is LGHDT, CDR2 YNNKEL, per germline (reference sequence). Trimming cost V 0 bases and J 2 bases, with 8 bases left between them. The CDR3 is CASSQDGVTYEQYF. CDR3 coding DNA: TGTGCCAGCAGCCAAGATGGGGTTACCTACGAGCAGTACTTC.

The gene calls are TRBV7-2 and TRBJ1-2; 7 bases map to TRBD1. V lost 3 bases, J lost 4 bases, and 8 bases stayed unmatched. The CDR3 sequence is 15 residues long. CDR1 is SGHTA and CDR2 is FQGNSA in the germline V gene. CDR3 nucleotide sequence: TGTGCCAGCAGCTTTGTAGGGACAGAGACCTATGGCTACACCTTC. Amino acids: CASSFVGTETYGYTF.

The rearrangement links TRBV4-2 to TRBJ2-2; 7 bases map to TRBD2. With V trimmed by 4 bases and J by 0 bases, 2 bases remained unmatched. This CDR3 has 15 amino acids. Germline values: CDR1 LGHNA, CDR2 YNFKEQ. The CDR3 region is CASSLSGANTGELFF. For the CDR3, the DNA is TGTGCCAGCAGCCTAAGCGGGGCGAACACCGGGGAGCTGTTTTTT.

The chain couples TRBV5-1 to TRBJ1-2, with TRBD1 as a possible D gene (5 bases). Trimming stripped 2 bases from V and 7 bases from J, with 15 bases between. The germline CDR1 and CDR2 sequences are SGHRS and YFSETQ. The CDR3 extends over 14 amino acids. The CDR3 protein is CASSLGHQAGGYTF. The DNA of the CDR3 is TGCGCCAGCAGCTTAGGACACCAAGCGGGTGGCTACACCTTC. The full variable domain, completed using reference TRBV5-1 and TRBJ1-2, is KAGVTQTPRYLIKTRGQQVTLSCSPISGHRSVSWYQQTPGQGLQFLFEYFSETQRNKGNFPGRFSGRQFSNSRSEMNVSTLELGDSALYLCASSLGHQAGGYTFGSGTRLTVV.

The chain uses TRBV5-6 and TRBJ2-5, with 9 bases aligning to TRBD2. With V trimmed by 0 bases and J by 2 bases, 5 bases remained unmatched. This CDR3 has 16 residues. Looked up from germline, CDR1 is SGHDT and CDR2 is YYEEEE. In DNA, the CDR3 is TGTGCCAGCAGCTTGGCGCCTAGCGGGGAACAAGAGACCCAGTACTTC. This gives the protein CASSLAPSGEQETQYF. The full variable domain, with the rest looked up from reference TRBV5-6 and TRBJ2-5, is DAGVTQSPTHLIKTRGQQVTLRCSPKSGHDTVSWYQQALGQGPQFIFQYYEEEERQRGNFPDRFSGHQFPNYSSELNVNALLLGDSALYLCASSLAPSGEQETQYFGPGTRLLVL.

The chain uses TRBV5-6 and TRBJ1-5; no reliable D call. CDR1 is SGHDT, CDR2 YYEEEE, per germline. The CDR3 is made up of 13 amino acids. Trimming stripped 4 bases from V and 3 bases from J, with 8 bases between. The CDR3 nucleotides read TGTGCCAGCAGCCTAAGTAACAATCAGCCCCAGCATTTT. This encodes CASSLSNNQPQHF.

Here the CDR3 reads CASSLTGLVVEQFF. CDR3 in DNA: TGTGCCAGCAGCTTGACGGGACTAGTGGTTGAGCAGTTCTTC. The chain links TRBV7-2 to TRBJ2-1; 8 bases map to TRBD2. Germline CDR1 is SGHTA and CDR2 is FQGNSA. The V and J ends lost 3 bases and 9 bases, in that order; junction bases with no gene match: 7. This CDR3 is built from 14 residues. Together with reference TRBV7-2 and TRBJ2-1, the CDR3 gives the full variable domain: GAGVSQSPSNKVTEKGKDVELRCDPISGHTALYWYRQSLGQGLEFLIYFQGNSAPDKSGLPSDRFSAERTGGSVSTLTIQRTQQEDSAVYLCASSLTGLVVEQFFGPGTRLTVL.

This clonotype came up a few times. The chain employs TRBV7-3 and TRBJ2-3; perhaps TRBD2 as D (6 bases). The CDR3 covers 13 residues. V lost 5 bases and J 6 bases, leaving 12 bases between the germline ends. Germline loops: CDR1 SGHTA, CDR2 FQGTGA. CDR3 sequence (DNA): TGTGCCAGCAGCGTACTAGCAACCGATACGCAGTATTTT. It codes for CASSVLATDTQYF.

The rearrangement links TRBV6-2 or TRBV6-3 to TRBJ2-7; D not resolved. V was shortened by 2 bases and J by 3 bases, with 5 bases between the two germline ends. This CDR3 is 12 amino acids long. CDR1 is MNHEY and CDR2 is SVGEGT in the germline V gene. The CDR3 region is CASSYPDYEQYF. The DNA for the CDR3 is TGTGCCAGCAGTTACCCTGACTACGAGCAGTACTTC.